This T cell receptor (beta chain) is drawn from a study of T-cell memory formation after mild COVID-19. Broader study findings: Memory cells collected pre-infection included some clones that later responded, suggesting cross-reactive memory joined. CD4+ clones that contracted lay mainly in CM and EM; CD8+ ones lay in EMRA. Clones contracting day 15 to 85 were balanced CD4/CD8; later expanders leaned CD4+.

The CDR3 has 17 residues. V shed 1 base, J shed 3 bases, and the junction held 9 bases outside the gene matches. Per germline, CDR1 MGHRA and CDR2 YSYEKL. This clonotype has a handful of counts. No antigen is known for it. 5'RACE primed from the constant segment yielded TCR alpha and TCR beta cDNA libraries bearing sample barcodes and UMIs. From the 5' RACE reads, TCRdb called clonotypes with MiXCR, one entry per CDR3 protein. The sample contains around 200,000 distinct CDR3 sequences, about 18% of which appear only once. This clonotype was sampled from a young man who had mild COVID-19 (a few samples of this study predate the infection). Cell type and time point are not known. Specimen: PBMCs or a T cell subset sorted from them (not recorded which). The V gene is TRBV4-1, the J gene TRBJ1-5, with TRBD1 matching over 7 bases. This CDR3 reads CASSQGEGGRFNQPQHF. CDR3 DNA: TGCGCCAGCAGCCAAGGGGAAGGGGGCCGGTTCAATCAGCCCCAGCATTTT.